This T cell receptor beta chain was found in a study of cytomegalovirus exposure and HLA in healthy donors. Study-wide background: A later analysis reported the same platform for the roughly 120 validation repertoires and the 666 first-cohort repertoires.

Libraries were prepared by immunoSEQ multiplex PCR; TCRdb keeps only in-frame clonotypes and omits some of them. This sample yields roughly 150,000 clones, of which 70% to 90% are seen a single time; around 2% belongs to the top ten. General study points: A subsequent analysis found that TCR clusters from the first cohort also tended to co-occur in the 120 or so validation repertoires, with approximately 95% of cluster scores above 0.

As concerns this clone: Its target is not known.

The CDR3 length is 16 residues. V shed 3 bases and J shed 3 bases, with 19 bases lying between them. This TCR was recovered from a woman younger than 35 in good health and CMV-seronegative. V is TRBV5-3 and J is TRBJ2-7, with D perhaps TRBD1 (5 bases). TRBV5-3 is identified as an open reading frame with a role that is uncertain. Input material: PBMCs. As DNA, the CDR3 is TGTGCCAGAAGCTCTCACGACGACGGACAAAACTACGAGCAGTACTTC. This encodes CARSSHDDGQNYEQYF.